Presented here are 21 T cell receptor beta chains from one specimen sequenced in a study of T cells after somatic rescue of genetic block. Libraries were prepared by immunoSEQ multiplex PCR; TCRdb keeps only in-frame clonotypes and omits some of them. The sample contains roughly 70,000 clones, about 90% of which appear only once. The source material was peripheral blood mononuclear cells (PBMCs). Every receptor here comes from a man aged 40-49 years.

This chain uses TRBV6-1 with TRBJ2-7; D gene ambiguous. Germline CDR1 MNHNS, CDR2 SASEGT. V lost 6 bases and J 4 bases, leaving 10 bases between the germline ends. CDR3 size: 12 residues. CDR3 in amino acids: CASSAIGYEQYF. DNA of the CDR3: TGTGCCAGCAGCGCGATCGGTTACGAGCAGTACTTC.

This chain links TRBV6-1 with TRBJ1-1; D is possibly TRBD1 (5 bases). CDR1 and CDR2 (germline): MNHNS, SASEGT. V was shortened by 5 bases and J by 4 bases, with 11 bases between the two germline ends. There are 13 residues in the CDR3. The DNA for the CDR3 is TGTGCCAGCAGTTCAACAGGCCCCACTGAAGCTTTCTTT. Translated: CASSSTGPTEAFF.

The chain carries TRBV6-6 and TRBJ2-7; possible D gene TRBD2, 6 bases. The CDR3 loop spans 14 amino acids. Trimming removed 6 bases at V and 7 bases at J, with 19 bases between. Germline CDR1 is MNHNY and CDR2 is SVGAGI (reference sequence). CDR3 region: CASRDSGTLGEQYF. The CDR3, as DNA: TGTGCCAGCAGGGACTCCGGGACTCTAGGGGAGCAGTACTTC.

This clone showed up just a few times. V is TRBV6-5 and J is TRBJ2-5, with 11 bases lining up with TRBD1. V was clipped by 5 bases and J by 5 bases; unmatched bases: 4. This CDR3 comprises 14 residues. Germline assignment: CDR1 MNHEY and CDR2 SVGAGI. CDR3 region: CASSGTGGAETQYF. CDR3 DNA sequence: TGTGCCAGCAGTGGGACAGGGGGTGCCGAGACCCAGTACTTC.

CDR3 loop: CASSLGGRSNQPQHF. DNA for the CDR3: TGTGCCAGCAGCCTCGGGGGGAGAAGCAATCAGCCCCAGCATTTT. The chain recombines TRBV6-5 with TRBJ1-5, with TRBD1 as a possible D gene (5 bases). Germline V gene data show CDR1 as MNHEY and CDR2 as SVGAGI. Trimming took off 6 bases at V and 1 base at J, with 13 bases between the two ends. CDR3 size: 15 residues.

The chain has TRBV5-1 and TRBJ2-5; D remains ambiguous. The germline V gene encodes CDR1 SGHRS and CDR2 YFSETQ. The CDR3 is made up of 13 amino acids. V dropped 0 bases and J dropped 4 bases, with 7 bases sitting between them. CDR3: CASSLESPETQYF. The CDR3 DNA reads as TGCGCCAGCAGCTTGGAGAGTCCAGAGACCCAGTACTTC.

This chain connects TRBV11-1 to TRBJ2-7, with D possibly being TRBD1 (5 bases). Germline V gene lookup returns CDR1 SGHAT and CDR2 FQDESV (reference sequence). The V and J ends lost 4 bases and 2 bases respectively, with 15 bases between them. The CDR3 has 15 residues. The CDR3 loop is CASSSRRDTTYEQYF. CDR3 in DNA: TGTGCCAGCAGCTCCCGCAGGGATACTACCTACGAGCAGTACTTC.

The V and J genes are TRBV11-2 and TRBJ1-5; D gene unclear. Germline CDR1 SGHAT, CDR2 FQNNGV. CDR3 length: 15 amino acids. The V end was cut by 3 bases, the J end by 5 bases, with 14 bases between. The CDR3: CASSFDGRGDQPQHF. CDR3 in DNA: TGTGCCAGCAGCTTCGATGGGCGCGGAGATCAGCCCCAGCATTTT.

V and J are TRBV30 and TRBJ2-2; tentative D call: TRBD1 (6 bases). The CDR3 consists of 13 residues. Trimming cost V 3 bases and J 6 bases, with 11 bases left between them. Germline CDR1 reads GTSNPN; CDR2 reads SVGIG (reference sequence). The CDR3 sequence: CAWSGGQSGELFF. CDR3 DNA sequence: TGTGCCTGGAGCGGTGGACAGTCCGGGGAGCTGTTTTTT. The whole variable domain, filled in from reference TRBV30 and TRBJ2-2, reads SQTIHQWPATLVQPVGSPLSLECTVEGTSNPNLYWYRQAAGRGLQLLFYSVGIGQISSEVPQNLSASRPQDRQFILSSKKLLLSDSGFYLCAWSGGQSGELFFGEGSRLTVL.

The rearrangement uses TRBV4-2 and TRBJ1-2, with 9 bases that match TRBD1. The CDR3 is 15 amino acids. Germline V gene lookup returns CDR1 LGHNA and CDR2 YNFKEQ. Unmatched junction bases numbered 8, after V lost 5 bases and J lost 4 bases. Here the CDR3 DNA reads TGTGCCAGCAGCACTACGGGACAGGGAGCCTATGGCTACACCTTC. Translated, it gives CASSTTGQGAYGYTF.

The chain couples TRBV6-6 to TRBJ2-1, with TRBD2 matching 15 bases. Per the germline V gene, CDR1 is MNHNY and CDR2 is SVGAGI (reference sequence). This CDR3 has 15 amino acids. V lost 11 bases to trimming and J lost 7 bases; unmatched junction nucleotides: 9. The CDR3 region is CAGALGTSGRNEQFF. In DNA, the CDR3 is TGTGCCGGGGCTTTAGGGACTAGCGGGAGGAATGAGCAGTTCTTC.

For the CDR3, the DNA is TGTGCCAGCAGCTTAGCCGGGGAGCTGTTTTTT. This codes for CASSLAGELFF. The chain uses TRBV7-8 and TRBJ2-2; D remains unclear. Germline V CDR1 and CDR2: SGHVS, FQNEAQ. The germline V and J ends were trimmed by 0 bases and 7 bases, with 0 bases remaining between them. The CDR3 spans 11 residues.

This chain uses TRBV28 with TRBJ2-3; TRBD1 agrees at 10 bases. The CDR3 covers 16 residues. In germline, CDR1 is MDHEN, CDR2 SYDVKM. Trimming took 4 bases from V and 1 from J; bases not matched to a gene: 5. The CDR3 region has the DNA TGTGCCAGCAGTTCCGCCGGGACAGGGGGCACAGATACGCAGTATTTT. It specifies CASSSAGTGGTDTQYF.

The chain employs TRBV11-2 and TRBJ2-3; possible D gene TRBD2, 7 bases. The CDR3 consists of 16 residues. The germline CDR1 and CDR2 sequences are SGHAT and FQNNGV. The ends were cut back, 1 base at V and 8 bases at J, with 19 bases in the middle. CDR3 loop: CASSLGRGGGRSTQYF. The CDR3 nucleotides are TGTGCCAGCAGCTTAGGGAGGGGCGGGGGCCGCAGTACGCAGTATTTT.

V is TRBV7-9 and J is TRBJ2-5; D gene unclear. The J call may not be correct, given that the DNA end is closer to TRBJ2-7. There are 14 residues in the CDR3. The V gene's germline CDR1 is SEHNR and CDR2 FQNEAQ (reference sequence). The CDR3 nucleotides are TGTGCCAGCAGCTTAGAACAGAGCTCCTACGAGCAGTACTTC. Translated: CASSLEQSSYEQYF.

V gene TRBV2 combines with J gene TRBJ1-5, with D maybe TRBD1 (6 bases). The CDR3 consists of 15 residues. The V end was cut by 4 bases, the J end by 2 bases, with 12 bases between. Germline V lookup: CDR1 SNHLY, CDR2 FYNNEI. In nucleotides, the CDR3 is TGTGCCAGCAGTGTTGAACAGGGAGGCAATCAGCCCCAGCATTTT. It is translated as CASSVEQGGNQPQHF.

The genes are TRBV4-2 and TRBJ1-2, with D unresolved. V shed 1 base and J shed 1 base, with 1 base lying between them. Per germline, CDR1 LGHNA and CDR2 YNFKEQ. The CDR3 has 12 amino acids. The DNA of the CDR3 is TGTGCCAGCAGCCAAGGTAACTATGGCTACACCTTC. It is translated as CASSQGNYGYTF.

This CDR3 is CASSSGQEWAEAFF. Here the CDR3 DNA reads TGTGCCAGCAGTTCCGGACAGGAATGGGCTGAAGCTTTCTTT. This chain joins TRBV6-1 and TRBJ1-1, with 7 bases fitting TRBD1. Germline values: CDR1 MNHNS, CDR2 SASEGT. The CDR3 extends over 14 amino acids. With V trimmed by 5 bases and J by 6 bases, 9 bases remained unmatched.

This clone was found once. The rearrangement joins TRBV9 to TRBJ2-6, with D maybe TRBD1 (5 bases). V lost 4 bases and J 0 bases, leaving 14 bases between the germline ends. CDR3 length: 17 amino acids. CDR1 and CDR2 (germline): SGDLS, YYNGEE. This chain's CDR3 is CASSTQPQVSGANVLTF. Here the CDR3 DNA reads TGTGCCAGCAGCACTCAACCACAGGTCTCTGGGGCCAACGTCCTGACTTTC.

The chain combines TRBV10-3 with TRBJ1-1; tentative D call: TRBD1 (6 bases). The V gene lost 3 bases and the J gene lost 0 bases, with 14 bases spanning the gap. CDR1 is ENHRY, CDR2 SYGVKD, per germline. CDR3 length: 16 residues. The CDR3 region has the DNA TGTGCCATCAGTGAAGGGGGAGGGGCCCTGAACACTGAAGCTTTCTTT. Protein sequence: CAISEGGGALNTEAFF.

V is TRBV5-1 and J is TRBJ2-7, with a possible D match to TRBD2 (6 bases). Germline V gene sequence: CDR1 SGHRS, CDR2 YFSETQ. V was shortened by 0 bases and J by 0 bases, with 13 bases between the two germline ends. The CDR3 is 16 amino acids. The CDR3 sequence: CASSLGSGRISYEQYF. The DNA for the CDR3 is TGCGCCAGCAGCTTGGGATCCGGGAGAATCTCCTACGAGCAGTACTTC.